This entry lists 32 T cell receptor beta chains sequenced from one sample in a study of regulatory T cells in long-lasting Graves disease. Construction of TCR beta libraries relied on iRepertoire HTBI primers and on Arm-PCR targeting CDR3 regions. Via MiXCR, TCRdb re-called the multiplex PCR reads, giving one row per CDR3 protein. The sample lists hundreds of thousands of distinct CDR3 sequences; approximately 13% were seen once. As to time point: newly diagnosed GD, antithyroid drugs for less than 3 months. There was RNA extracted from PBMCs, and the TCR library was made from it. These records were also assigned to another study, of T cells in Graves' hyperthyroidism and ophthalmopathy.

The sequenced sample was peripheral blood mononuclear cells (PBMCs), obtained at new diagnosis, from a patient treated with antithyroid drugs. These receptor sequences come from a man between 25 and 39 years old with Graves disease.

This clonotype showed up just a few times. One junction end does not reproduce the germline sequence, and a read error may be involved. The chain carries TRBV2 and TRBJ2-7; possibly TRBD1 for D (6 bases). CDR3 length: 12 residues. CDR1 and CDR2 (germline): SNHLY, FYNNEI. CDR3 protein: CAISGGRDERYF. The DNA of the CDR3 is TGTGCCATTTCTGGGGGCCGGGACGAGCGGTACTTC.

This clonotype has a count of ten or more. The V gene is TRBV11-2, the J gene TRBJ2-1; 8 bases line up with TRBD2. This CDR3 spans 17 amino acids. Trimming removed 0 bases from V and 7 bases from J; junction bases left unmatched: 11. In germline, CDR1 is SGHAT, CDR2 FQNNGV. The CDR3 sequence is CASSLDINGRVWNEQFF. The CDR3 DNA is TGTGCCAGCAGCTTAGATATTAACGGGAGGGTTTGGAATGAGCAGTTCTTC. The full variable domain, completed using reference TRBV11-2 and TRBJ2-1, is EAGVAQSPRYKIIEKRQSVAFWCNPISGHATLYWYQQILGQGPKLLIQFQNNGVVDDSQLPKDRFSAERLKGVDSTLKIQPAKLEDSAVYLCASSLDINGRVWNEQFFGPGTRLTVL.

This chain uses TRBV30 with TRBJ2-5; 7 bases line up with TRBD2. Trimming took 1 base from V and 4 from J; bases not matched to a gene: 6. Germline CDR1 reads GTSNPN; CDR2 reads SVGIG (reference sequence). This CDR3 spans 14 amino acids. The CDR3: CAWSEGGRLETQYF. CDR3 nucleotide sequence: TGTGCCTGGAGTGAGGGCGGGAGACTAGAGACCCAGTACTTC.

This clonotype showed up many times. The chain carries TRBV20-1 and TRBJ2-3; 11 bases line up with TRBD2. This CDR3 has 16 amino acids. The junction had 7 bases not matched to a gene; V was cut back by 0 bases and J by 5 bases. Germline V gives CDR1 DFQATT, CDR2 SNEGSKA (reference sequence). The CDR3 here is CSARDAPSGRKDTQYF. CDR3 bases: TGCAGTGCTAGAGATGCCCCTAGCGGGAGGAAAGATACGCAGTATTTT.

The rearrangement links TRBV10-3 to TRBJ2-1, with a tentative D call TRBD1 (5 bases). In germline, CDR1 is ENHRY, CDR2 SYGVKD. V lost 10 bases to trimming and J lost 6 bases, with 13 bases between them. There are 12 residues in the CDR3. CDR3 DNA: TGTGCCACCAGAGCACAGGCCAATGAGCAGTTCTTC. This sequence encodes CATRAQANEQFF.

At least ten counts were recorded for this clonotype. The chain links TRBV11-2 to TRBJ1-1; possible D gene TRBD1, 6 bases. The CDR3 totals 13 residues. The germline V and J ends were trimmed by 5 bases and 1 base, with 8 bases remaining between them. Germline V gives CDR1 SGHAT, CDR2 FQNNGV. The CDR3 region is CASSAGQNTEAFF. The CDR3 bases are TGTGCCAGCAGCGCGGGACAGAACACTGAAGCTTTCTTT.

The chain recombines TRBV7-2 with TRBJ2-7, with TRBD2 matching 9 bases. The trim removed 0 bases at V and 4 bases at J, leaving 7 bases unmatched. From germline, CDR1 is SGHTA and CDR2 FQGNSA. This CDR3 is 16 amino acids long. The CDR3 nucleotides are TGTGCCAGCAGCTTAGCTATAGCGGGAGCAGCGTACGAGCAGTACTTC. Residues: CASSLAIAGAAYEQYF. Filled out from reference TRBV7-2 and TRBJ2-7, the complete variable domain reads GAGVSQSPSNKVTEKGKDVELRCDPISGHTALYWYRQSLGQGLEFLIYFQGNSAPDKSGLPSDRFSAERTGGSVSTLTIQRTQQEDSAVYLCASSLAIAGAAYEQYFGPGTRLTVT.

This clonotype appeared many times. The CDR3 here is CSASGGGIYEQYF. CDR3 DNA sequence: TGCAGTGCTTCTGGAGGAGGAATTTACGAGCAGTACTTC. The chain couples TRBV20-1 to TRBJ2-7, with D maybe TRBD2 (5 bases). This CDR3 contains 13 residues. CDR1 is DFQATT, CDR2 SNEGSKA, per germline (reference sequence). With 5 bases removed from V and 4 bases from J, the gap between germline ends came to 15 bases.

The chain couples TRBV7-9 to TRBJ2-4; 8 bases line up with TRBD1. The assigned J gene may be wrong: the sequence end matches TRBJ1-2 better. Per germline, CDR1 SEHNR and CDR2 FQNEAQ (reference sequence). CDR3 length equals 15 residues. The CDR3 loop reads CASSSDRDNPYGYTF. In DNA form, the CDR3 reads TGTGCCAGCAGCTCGGACAGGGATAATCCCTATGGCTACACCTTC.

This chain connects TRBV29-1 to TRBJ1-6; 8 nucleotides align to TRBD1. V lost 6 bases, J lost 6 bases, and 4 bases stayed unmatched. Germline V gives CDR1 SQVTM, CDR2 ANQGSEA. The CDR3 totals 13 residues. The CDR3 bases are TGCAGCGTCCGGGACAGGATTAATTCACCCCTCCACTTT. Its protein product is CSVRDRINSPLHF.

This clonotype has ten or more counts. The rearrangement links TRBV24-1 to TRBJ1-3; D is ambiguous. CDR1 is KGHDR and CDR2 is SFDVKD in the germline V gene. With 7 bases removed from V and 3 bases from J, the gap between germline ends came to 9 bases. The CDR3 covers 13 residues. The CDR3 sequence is CATSQADGNTIYF. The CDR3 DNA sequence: TGTGCCACCAGCCAGGCGGATGGAAACACCATATATTTT.

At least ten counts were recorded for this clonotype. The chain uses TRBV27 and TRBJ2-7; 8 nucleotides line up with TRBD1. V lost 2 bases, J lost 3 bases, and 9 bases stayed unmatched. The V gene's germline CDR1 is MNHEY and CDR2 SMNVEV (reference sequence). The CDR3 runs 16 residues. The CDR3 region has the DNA TGTGCCAGCAGTTTACGGCCAGGGGGCAGGGGCTACGAGCAGTACTTC. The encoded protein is CASSLRPGGRGYEQYF.

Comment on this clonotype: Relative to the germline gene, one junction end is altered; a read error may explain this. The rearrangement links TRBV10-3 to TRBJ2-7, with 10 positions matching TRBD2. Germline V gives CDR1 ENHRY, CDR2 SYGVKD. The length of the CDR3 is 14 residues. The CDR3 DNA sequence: TGTGCCATCAGTGAAGGGACTAGCGCCTACAAGCAGTACTTC. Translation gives CAISEGTSAYKQYF.

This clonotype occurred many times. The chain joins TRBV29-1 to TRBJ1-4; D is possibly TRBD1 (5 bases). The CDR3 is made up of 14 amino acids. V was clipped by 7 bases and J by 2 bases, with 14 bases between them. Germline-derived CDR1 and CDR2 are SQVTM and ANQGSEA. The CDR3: CSAITGRTNEKLFF. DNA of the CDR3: TGCAGCGCGATAACGGGACGGACTAATGAAAAACTGTTTTTT.

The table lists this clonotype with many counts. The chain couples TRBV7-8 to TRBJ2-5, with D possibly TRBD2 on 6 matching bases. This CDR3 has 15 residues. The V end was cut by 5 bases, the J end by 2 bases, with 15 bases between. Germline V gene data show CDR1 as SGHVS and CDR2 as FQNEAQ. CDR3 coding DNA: TGTGCCAGCAGCCGAGGGGCGGGGATACAAGAGACCCAGTACTTC. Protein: CASSRGAGIQETQYF. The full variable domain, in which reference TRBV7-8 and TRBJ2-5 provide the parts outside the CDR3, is GAGVSQSPRYKVAKRGQDVALRCDPISGHVSLFWYQQALGQGPEFLTYFQNEAQLDKSGLPSDRFFAERPEGSVSTLKIQRTQQEDSAVYLCASSRGAGIQETQYFGPGTRLLVL.

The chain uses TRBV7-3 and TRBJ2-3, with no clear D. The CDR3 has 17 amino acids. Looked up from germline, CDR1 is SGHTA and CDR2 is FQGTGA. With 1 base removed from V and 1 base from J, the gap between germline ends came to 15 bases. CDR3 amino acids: CASSLRSLSTGTDTQYF. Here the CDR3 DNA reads TGTGCCAGCAGCTTAAGGAGTTTAAGCACAGGCACAGATACGCAGTATTTT.

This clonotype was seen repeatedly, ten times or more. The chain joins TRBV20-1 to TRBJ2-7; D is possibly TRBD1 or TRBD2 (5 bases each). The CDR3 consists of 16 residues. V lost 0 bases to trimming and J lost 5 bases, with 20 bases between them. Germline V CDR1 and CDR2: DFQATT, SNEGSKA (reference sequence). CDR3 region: CSARDTGRGVTNEQYF. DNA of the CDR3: TGCAGTGCTAGAGATACGGGACGGGGAGTCACCAACGAGCAGTACTTC.

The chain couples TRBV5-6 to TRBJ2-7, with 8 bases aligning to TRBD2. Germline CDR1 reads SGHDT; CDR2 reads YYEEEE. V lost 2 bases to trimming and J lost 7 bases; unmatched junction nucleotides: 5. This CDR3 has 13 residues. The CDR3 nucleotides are TGTGCCAGCAGCTTCGGGGGGGGCCGTGAGCAGTACTTC. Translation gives CASSFGGGREQYF.

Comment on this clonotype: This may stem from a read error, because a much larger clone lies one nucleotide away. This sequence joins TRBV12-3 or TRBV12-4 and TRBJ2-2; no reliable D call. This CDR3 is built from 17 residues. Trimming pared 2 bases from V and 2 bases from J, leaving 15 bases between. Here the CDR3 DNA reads TGTGCCAGCAGTTTAAGGTCGCCGACCAGAAACACCGGGGAGCTGTTTTTT. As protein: CASSLRSPTRNTGELFF.

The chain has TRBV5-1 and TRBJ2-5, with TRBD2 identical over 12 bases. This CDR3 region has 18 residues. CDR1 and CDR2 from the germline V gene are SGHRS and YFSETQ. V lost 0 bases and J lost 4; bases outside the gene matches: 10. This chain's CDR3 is CASSLASTSGRIGETQYF. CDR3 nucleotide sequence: TGCGCCAGCAGCTTGGCCAGTACTAGCGGGAGGATAGGAGAGACCCAGTACTTC.

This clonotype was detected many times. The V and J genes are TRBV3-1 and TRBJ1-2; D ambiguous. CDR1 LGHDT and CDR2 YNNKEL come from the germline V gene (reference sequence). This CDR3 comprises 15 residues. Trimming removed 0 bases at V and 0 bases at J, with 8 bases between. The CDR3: CASSQDPGANYGYTF. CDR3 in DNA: TGTGCCAGCAGCCAAGATCCCGGGGCTAACTATGGCTACACCTTC.

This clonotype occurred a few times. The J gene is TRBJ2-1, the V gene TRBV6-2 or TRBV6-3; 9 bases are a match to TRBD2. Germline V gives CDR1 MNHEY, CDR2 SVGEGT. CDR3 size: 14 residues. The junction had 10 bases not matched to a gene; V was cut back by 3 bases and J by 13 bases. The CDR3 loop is CASSYRLAGSPQFF. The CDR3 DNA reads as TGTGCCAGCAGTTATAGGCTAGCGGGATCCCCCCAGTTCTTC.

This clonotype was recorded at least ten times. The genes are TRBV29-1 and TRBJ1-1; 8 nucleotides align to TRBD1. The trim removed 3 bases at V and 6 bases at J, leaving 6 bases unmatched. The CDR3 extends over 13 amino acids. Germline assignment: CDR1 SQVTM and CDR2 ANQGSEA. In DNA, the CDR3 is TGCAGCGTTGAGGCAGGGGGCGGTCCTGAAGCTTTCTTT. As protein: CSVEAGGGPEAFF.

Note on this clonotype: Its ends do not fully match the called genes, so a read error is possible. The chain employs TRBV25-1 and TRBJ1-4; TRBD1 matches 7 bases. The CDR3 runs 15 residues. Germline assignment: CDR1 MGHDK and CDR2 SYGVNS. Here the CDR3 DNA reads TGTGCCAGCAGTGAGGCAGGGGGGTATGGTGAAAAACTGGTTTTT. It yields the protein CASSEAGGYGEKLVF.

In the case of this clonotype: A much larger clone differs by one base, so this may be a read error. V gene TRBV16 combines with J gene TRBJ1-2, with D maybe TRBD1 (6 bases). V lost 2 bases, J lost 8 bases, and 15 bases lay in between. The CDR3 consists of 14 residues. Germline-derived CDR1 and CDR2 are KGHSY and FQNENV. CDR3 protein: CASSQDQSGDGYTF. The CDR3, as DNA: TGTGCCAGCAGCCAAGATCAGTCAGGGGACGGCTACACCTTC.

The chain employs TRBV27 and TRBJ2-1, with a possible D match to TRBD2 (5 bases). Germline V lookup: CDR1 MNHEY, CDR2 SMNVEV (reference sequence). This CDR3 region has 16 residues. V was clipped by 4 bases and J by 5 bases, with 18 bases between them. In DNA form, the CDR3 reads TGTGCCAGCAGTTCACAGAGGGCCCGGCCTGACAATGAGCAGTTCTTC. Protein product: CASSSQRARPDNEQFF.

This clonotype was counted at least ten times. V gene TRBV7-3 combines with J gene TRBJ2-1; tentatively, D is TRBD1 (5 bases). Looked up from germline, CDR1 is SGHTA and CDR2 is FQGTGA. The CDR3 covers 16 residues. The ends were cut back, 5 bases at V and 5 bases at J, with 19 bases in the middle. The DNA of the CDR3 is TGTGCCAGCAGCCCGTCTGGGGCAGCTCGGCACAATGAGCAGTTCTTC. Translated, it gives CASSPSGAARHNEQFF.

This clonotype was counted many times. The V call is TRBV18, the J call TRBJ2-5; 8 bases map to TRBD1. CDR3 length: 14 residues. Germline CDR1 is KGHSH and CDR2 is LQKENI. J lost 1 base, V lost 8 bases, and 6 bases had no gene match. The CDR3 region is CASSPGTGQETQYF. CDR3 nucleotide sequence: TGTGCCAGCAGCCCTGGGACAGGCCAAGAGACCCAGTACTTC. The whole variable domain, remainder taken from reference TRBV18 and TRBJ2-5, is NAGVMQNPRHLVRRRGQEARLRCSPMKGHSHVYWYRQLPEEGLKFMVYLQKENIIDESGMPKERFSAEFPKEGPSILRIQQVVRGDSAAYFCASSPGTGQETQYFGPGTRLLVL.

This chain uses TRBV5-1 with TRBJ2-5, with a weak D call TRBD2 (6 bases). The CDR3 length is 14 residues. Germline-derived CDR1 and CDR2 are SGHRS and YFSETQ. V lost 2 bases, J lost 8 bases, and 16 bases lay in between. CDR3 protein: CASSLGTDKRTQYF. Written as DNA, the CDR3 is TGCGCCAGCAGCTTAGGGACTGACAAGAGAACCCAGTACTTC.

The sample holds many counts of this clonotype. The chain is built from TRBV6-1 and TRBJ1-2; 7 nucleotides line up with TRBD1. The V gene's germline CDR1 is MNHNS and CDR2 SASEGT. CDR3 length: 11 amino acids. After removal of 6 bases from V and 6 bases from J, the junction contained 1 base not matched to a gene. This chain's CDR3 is CASSDRDGYTF. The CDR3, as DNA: TGTGCCAGCAGCGACAGGGATGGCTACACCTTC.

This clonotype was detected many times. CDR3 DNA sequence: TGTGCCAGCAGCTTGCTGACAGGTCCTAATGAAAAACTGTTTTTT. Residues: CASSLLTGPNEKLFF. The V gene is TRBV14, the J gene TRBJ1-4; D may be TRBD1 (6 bases). The V and J ends lost 5 bases and 3 bases respectively, with 13 bases between them. CDR3 length: 15 amino acids. Germline V gene sequence: CDR1 SGHDN, CDR2 FVKESK. Together with reference TRBV14 and TRBJ1-4, the CDR3 gives the full variable domain: EAGVTQFPSHSVIEKGQTVTLRCDPISGHDNLYWYRRVMGKEIKFLLHFVKESKQDESGMPNNRFLAERTGGTYSTLKVQPAELEDSGVYFCASSLLTGPNEKLFFGSGTQLSVL.

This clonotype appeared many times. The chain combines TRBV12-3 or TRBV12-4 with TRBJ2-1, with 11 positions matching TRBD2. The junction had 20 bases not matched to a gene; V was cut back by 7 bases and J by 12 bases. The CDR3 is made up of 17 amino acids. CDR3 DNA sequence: TGTGCCAGCACCCCCGGGACTAGCGGAGCGTACGGGGGCGGGCAGTTCTTC. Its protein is CASTPGTSGAYGGGQFF.